This T cell receptor (beta chain) comes out of a study of cytomegalovirus exposure and HLA in healthy donors. Study observations and caveats: In vitro data verified a few CMV-associated chains as specific for CMV antigens. Looking again later, the authors saw that most CMV-associated TCR beta chains seemed HLA-restricted.

With respect to this clone: The antigen is undetermined.

Vbeta (60) and Jbeta (13) primers were used in the PCR. Clones were read by immunoSEQ multiplex PCR, and TCRdb kept only the in-frame ones, dropping some. Of about 120,000 clones in the sample, roughly 75% are singletons; the top ten hold roughly a tenth. The sample consisted of PBMCs. This TCR was sampled from a man aged 25-45 years in good health and CMV-seropositive.

The CDR3 region has the DNA TGTGCCAGCAGTTTTCCGAGTTTTCGGAATGAGCAGTTCTTC. It specifies CASSFPSFRNEQFF. This chain links TRBV28 with TRBJ2-1; D remains ambiguous. From germline, CDR1 is MDHEN and CDR2 SYDVKM. This CDR3 spans 14 amino acids. The V gene lost 3 bases and the J gene lost 7 bases, with 13 bases spanning the gap.